The clone carrying this T cell receptor beta chain was counted at least ten times. This sample was taken from a study of human T cells and chemical hapten exposure. A single record per CDR3 protein comes from TCRdb applying MiXCR to the RACE reads. The repertoire includes roughly 36,000 distinct CDR3 sequences, 10% of them detected once, and roughly a quarter sits in the top ten. Described time point: pre-sensitization, week 0. As to treatment: therapeutic diphenylcyclopropenone sensitization with weekly scalp DPC. Sequencing started from total RNA isolated from unfractionated whole blood. Sequences were derived from whole blood, sampled in connection with sensitization to the hapten diphenylcyclopropenone (DPC). The sequence was obtained from a man aged 50-60 years with alopecia areata. Some clones in this sample may be carry-over from other donors' samples.

The CDR3 DNA is TGTGCCAGCAGCCAGACTGGGAGCTCCTATAATTCACCCCTCCACTTT. Translated: CASSQTGSSYNSPLHF. The chain carries TRBV7-3 and TRBJ1-6, with no clear D. Germline CDR1 reads SGHTA; CDR2 reads FQGTGA. V lost 5 bases and J 0 bases, leaving 11 bases between the germline ends. The CDR3 spans 16 residues.